Shown below are 27 T cell receptor beta chains from a single sample sequenced in a study of lung T cells in sarcoidosis with Löfgren's syndrome. TCRdb re-analysed the reads in MiXCR, keeping a single row per CDR3 protein. This sample has about 20,000 distinct CDR3 sequences; 20% to 25% occur once, and the top ten carry over 4%. Input material: CD4+ T cells from PBMCs. Receptors originate from a human donor with sarcoidosis (Löfgren's syndrome or another form), or a control subject (not recorded which).

This clonotype is medium-sized. The chain is built from TRBV6-1 and TRBJ2-5; D gene uncertain. The germline V and J ends were trimmed by 5 bases and 5 bases, with 12 bases remaining between them. This CDR3 is built from 13 residues. Germline CDR1 and CDR2: MNHNS and SASEGT. CDR3 protein: CASSRKGSETQYF. As DNA, the CDR3 is TGTGCCAGCAGTCGGAAGGGATCCGAGACCCAGTACTTC.

Of note for this clonotype: A much larger clonotype is one base distant, so this may be a read error. The rearrangement links TRBV20-1 to TRBJ2-1; unclear D gene. The CDR3 is 13 amino acids. The V end lost 1 base, the J end lost 2 bases, and 6 bases lay between the germline ends. Germline V CDR1 and CDR2: DFQATT, SNEGSKA (reference sequence). CDR3: CSARGGAYNEQFF. CDR3 in DNA: TGCAGTGCTAGAGGCGGAGCCTACAATGAGCAGTTCTTC.

In this sample, this clonotype turned up many times. V gene TRBV5-1 combines with J gene TRBJ2-5; TRBD1 matches 10 bases. The CDR3 sequence is 15 residues long. V dropped 0 bases and J dropped 3; count of bases not matched to a gene: 2. Per the germline V gene, CDR1 is SGHRS and CDR2 is YFSETQ. DNA of the CDR3: TGCGCCAGCAGCTTGGAGGGACAGGGGAAAGAGACCCAGTACTTC. Translated, it gives CASSLEGQGKETQYF.

This clonotype came up many times. The rearrangement links TRBV4-2 to TRBJ2-3; D not resolved. This CDR3 spans 13 amino acids. Germline V lookup: CDR1 LGHNA, CDR2 YNFKEQ. Trimming took off 4 bases at V and 5 bases at J, with 10 bases between the two ends. The CDR3 reads CASSRSEIDTQYF. The CDR3 DNA reads TGTGCCAGCAGCCGCAGCGAAATAGATACGCAGTATTTT.

The table lists this clonotype with many counts. A much larger clone differs from this one at a single base, so this may be a read error. The DNA for the CDR3 is TGTGCCAGTATTTCACCATCCAGCTCCTACGAGCAGTACTTC. Residues: CASISPSSSYEQYF. This chain connects TRBV6-1 to TRBJ2-7; D is unresolved. V gave up 9 bases and J gave up 0 bases, with 15 bases separating them. The CDR3 has 14 residues. Per germline, CDR1 MNHNS and CDR2 SASEGT.

This clonotype was observed at least ten times. V gene TRBV19 combines with J gene TRBJ1-5; D possibly corresponds to TRBD1 (5 bases). The V gene's germline CDR1 is LNHDA and CDR2 SQIVND (reference sequence). The CDR3 runs 16 residues. Trimming pared 1 base from V and 6 bases from J, leaving 16 bases between. CDR3 in DNA: TGTGCCAGTAGTATAGCCCCCGGGACCCCTTTTCAGCCCCAGCATTTT. Its protein product is CASSIAPGTPFQPQHF. The variable domain in full, with the rest retrieved from reference TRBV19 and TRBJ1-5, is DGGITQSPKYLFRKEGQNVTLSCEQNLNHDAMYWYRQDPGQGLRLIYYSQIVNDFQKGDIAEGYSVSREKKESFPLTVTSAQKNPTAFYLCASSIAPGTPFQPQHFGDGTRLSIL.

This clonotype has ten or more counts. The V and J genes are TRBV24-1 and TRBJ2-5, with D uncertain. V shed 6 bases and J shed 5 bases, with 9 bases lying between them. The CDR3 is 12 residues long. Germline V gives CDR1 KGHDR, CDR2 SFDVKD. The CDR3 sequence is CATSPFGETQYF. The CDR3 DNA follows: TGTGCCACCAGTCCCTTCGGTGAGACCCAGTACTTC.

This clonotype was observed once. This may come from a read error, since a much larger clone is one base off. The J gene is TRBJ2-2, the V gene TRBV28, with 7 positions matching TRBD1. The CDR3 has 14 residues. Trimming removed 6 bases from V and 3 bases from J; junction bases left unmatched: 4. Germline-derived CDR1 and CDR2 are MDHEN and SYDVKM. The CDR3 sequence: CASSPGQDTGELFF. The CDR3, as DNA: TGTGCCAGCAGCCCCGGACAGGACACCGGGGAGCTGTTTTTT.

This clonotype has ten or more counts. The rearrangement links TRBV24-1 to TRBJ2-1; 8 nucleotides agree with TRBD1. The CDR3 is 16 residues long. The V gene end was trimmed by 3 bases and the J gene end by 4 bases; junction bases not matched to a gene: 7. The V gene's germline CDR1 is KGHDR and CDR2 SFDVKD. CDR3 DNA sequence: TGTGCCACCAGTGATCCCGGGACAGGCGCATACAATGAGCAGTTCTTC. It yields the protein CATSDPGTGAYNEQFF.

This clonotype was picked up a small number of times. V usage is TRBV12-3 or TRBV12-4 and J usage is TRBJ2-2, with a possible D match to TRBD1 (6 bases). The CDR3 length is 15 residues. V was pared by 2 bases and J by 1 base, with 8 bases between. CDR3 region: CASSLRQVNTGELFF. CDR3 bases: TGTGCCAGCAGTTTACGACAGGTGAACACCGGGGAGCTGTTTTTT.

The sample holds many counts of this clonotype. The chain recombines TRBV3-1 with TRBJ2-3; a possible D gene is TRBD2 (5 bases). The CDR3 has 13 amino acids. The V end lost 4 bases, the J end lost 4 bases, and 9 bases lay between the germline ends. The germline V gene has CDR1 LGHDT and CDR2 YNNKEL (reference sequence). CDR3 sequence: CASSRGSADTQYF. CDR3 coding DNA: TGTGCCAGCAGCCGCGGGTCAGCAGATACGCAGTATTTT.

This clonotype has at least ten counts. This chain connects TRBV20-1 to TRBJ2-7; TRBD1 might be the D (6 bases). The CDR3 loop spans 14 amino acids. Germline lookup yields CDR1 DFQATT and CDR2 SNEGSKA (reference sequence). The germline V and J ends were trimmed by 3 bases and 5 bases, with 17 bases remaining between them. The CDR3 DNA is TGCAGTGCTAGTTCGACAGGTCTCCCTAACGAGCAGTACTTC. Encoded protein: CSASSTGLPNEQYF.

About this clonotype itself: Since a much larger clone is just one base distant, this may be a read error. The CDR3 region is CSAVVGGADTQYF. The DNA of the CDR3 is TGCAGCGCTGTTGTCGGGGGCGCAGATACGCAGTATTTT. The genes are TRBV29-1 and TRBJ2-3; D tentatively fits TRBD1 or TRBD2 (6 bases each). Germline-derived CDR1 and CDR2 are SQVTM and ANQGSEA. The V end lost 7 bases, the J end lost 4 bases, and 15 bases lay between the germline ends. This CDR3 has 13 residues.

J is TRBJ2-3 and V is TRBV9; D remains ambiguous. The CDR3 sequence is 16 residues long. Germline-derived CDR1 and CDR2 are SGDLS and YYNGEE. V lost 3 bases, J lost 0 bases, and 14 bases lay in between. Here the CDR3 reads CASSAWSVSSTDTQYF. The CDR3 region has the DNA TGTGCCAGCAGCGCTTGGAGCGTATCTAGCACAGATACGCAGTATTTT.

This clonotype was counted many times. This chain links TRBV7-2 with TRBJ1-3; weak D call: TRBD1 (5 bases). Germline CDR1 reads SGHTA; CDR2 reads FQGNSA. V was trimmed by 5 bases and J by 0 bases, leaving 11 bases between them. CDR3 length: 15 residues. CDR3 DNA sequence: TGTGCCAGCAGCCCTCGGACACCCTCTGGAAACACCATATATTTT. It yields the protein CASSPRTPSGNTIYF. The variable domain in full, with the rest retrieved from reference TRBV7-2 and TRBJ1-3, is GAGVSQSPSNKVTEKGKDVELRCDPISGHTALYWYRQSLGQGLEFLIYFQGNSAPDKSGLPSDRFSAERTGGSVSTLTIQRTQQEDSAVYLCASSPRTPSGNTIYFGEGSWLTVV.

Worth noting for this clonotype: A read error is possible here, since a much larger clone lies one base away. The chain's CDR3 is CAISSGTENEKLSF. The CDR3 DNA sequence: TGTGCCATCAGCTCCGGGACAGAAAATGAAAAACTGTCTTTT. The rearrangement links TRBV10-3 to TRBJ1-4, with TRBD1 matching over 7 bases. CDR1 ENHRY and CDR2 SYGVKD come from the germline V gene. The CDR3 totals 14 residues.

This clonotype was picked up a small number of times. The rearrangement joins TRBV3-1 to TRBJ2-2; a weak D match, TRBD2 (5 bases). Germline V CDR1 and CDR2: LGHDT, YNNKEL (reference sequence). V lost 4 bases, J lost 1 base, and 10 bases lay in between. The CDR3 length is 15 residues. DNA of the CDR3: TGTGCCAGCAGCCGCCGTGAGGGGAACACCGGGGAGCTGTTTTTT. Amino acids: CASSRREGNTGELFF.

The chain is built from TRBV29-1 and TRBJ2-3; the D is unclear. Matching the DNA end better, TRBJ1-5 makes the J call doubtful. Germline V gene data show CDR1 as SQVTM and CDR2 as ANQGSEA. The CDR3 loop spans 14 amino acids. CDR3 DNA: TGCAGCGTTGATACGACCTATAGCACAGATACGCAGCATTTT. This codes for CSVDTTYSTDTQHF.

This clonotype was recorded many times. The CDR3 here is CASSFSNQETQYF. The CDR3 region has the DNA TGTGCCAGCAGCTTTTCTAACCAAGAGACCCAGTACTTC. The rearrangement uses TRBV7-3 and TRBJ2-5, with D unresolved. In germline, CDR1 is SGHTA, CDR2 FQGTGA. The length of the CDR3 is 13 residues. V lost 3 bases and J lost 0, with 5 bases in between.

With regard to this clonotype: This may arise from a read error, as a much more abundant clone is one base away. The V call is TRBV28, the J call TRBJ2-2; TRBD2 matches 8 bases. This CDR3 has 14 amino acids. From germline, CDR1 is MDHEN and CDR2 SYDVKM. This chain's CDR3 is CASSPGTSSGEPFF. The CDR3 nucleotides read TGTGCCAGCAGTCCCGGGACTAGTTCCGGGGAGCCGTTTTTT.

This clonotype was observed a few times. This chain links TRBV30 with TRBJ2-5, with a tentative D call TRBD1 (5 bases). Germline lookup yields CDR1 GTSNPN and CDR2 SVGIG (reference sequence). CDR3 length equals 12 residues. Trimming stripped 6 bases from V and 1 base from J, with 9 bases between. CDR3 coding DNA: TGTGCCTGCGCCGACAGCCAAGAGACCCAGTACTTC. Protein product: CACADSQETQYF.

By share, this clonotype ranks as medium-sized. The chain couples TRBV6-6 to TRBJ1-4; D gene uncertain. Germline-derived CDR1 and CDR2 are MNHNY and SVGAGI (reference sequence). V gave up 0 bases and J gave up 8 bases, with 4 bases separating them. The CDR3 extends over 12 amino acids. The CDR3 sequence: CASSYSMEKLFF. DNA for the CDR3: TGTGCCAGCAGTTACTCGATGGAAAAACTGTTTTTT.

This clonotype was seen ten or more times. The chain joins TRBV28 to TRBJ2-3; TRBD2 is a possible D gene (5 bases). Trimming cost V 5 bases and J 4 bases, with 25 bases left between them. The CDR3 totals 18 residues. Germline V gives CDR1 MDHEN, CDR2 SYDVKM. Written as DNA, the CDR3 is TGTGCCAGCAGTAAACGACCCTCCGGGGTGCCTACTGCAGATACGCAGTATTTT. Translated, it gives CASSKRPSGVPTADTQYF.

By sample share, this clonotype is medium-sized. The chain combines TRBV4-2 with TRBJ2-7; D gene ambiguous. In germline, CDR1 is LGHNA, CDR2 YNFKEQ. The CDR3 is 14 amino acids. V lost 1 base to trimming and J lost 2 bases, with 9 bases between them. The CDR3 sequence is CASSQVQDTYEQYF. DNA for the CDR3: TGTGCCAGCAGCCAAGTGCAGGATACCTACGAGCAGTACTTC.

Note on this clonotype: Sequence at one end of the junction differs from germline and may be a read error. The gene calls are TRBV6-1 and TRBJ2-4, with 8 bases aligning to TRBD1. The CDR3 covers 14 residues. Germline-derived CDR1 and CDR2 are MNHNS and SASEGT. CDR3 sequence reads: CASSQDRAKNIQCF. The CDR3 region has the DNA TGTGCCAGCAGTCAGGACAGGGCGAAAAACATTCAGTGCTTC.

A few counts support this clonotype. The genes are TRBV12-3 or TRBV12-4 and TRBJ2-7; D perhaps matches TRBD2 (7 bases). The CDR3 totals 13 residues. Trimming took 4 bases from V and 2 from J, leaving 9 bases between them. CDR3 in amino acids: CASSSGGPYEQYF. Here the CDR3 DNA reads TGTGCCAGCAGTTCGGGGGGCCCCTACGAGCAGTACTTC.

This clonotype occurred many times. The DNA for the CDR3 is TGCAGCGTTGAGGCTAGCGGGAATGTAGATACGCAGTATTTT. Amino acid sequence: CSVEASGNVDTQYF. The chain joins TRBV29-1 to TRBJ2-3, with 9 bases matching TRBD2. This CDR3 has 14 residues. Trimming at V came to 3 bases and at J to 5 bases, leaving 6 bases not matched to a gene. In germline, CDR1 is SQVTM, CDR2 ANQGSEA.